The 22 T cell receptor beta chains in this list originate from one sample, sequenced in a study of blood T cell repertoires in COVID-19. The assay was immunoSEQ multiplex PCR, and TCRdb's table has in-frame clones only and misses some. The sample has over 100,000 clones; 65% to 90% are singletons. Sequencing used peripheral blood. These receptors originate from a man in his sixties with acute or convalescent COVID-19.

This clone was observed a few times. The chain recombines TRBV18 with TRBJ1-1; 9 positions match TRBD1. V lost 3 bases and J lost 4; bases outside the gene matches: 9. This CDR3 has 16 residues. CDR1 is KGHSH, CDR2 LQKENI, per germline. CDR3 sequence (DNA): TGTGCCAGCTCACCGATTTCCGTGACAGGGGGCACTGAAGCTTTCTTT. Protein product: CASSPISVTGGTEAFF. The full variable domain, completed using reference TRBV18 and TRBJ1-1, is NAGVMQNPRHLVRRRGQEARLRCSPMKGHSHVYWYRQLPEEGLKFMVYLQKENIIDESGMPKERFSAEFPKEGPSILRIQQVVRGDSAAYFCASSPISVTGGTEAFFGQGTRLTVV.

This rearrangement joins TRBV6-6 to TRBJ2-5; TRBD2 agrees at 7 bases. Germline CDR1 MNHNY, CDR2 SVGAGI (reference sequence). With V trimmed by 0 bases and J by 0 bases, 4 bases remained unmatched. The CDR3 consists of 16 residues. This CDR3 reads CASSYSTGGYQETQYF. In DNA form, the CDR3 reads TGTGCCAGCAGTTACTCGACGGGGGGTTACCAAGAGACCCAGTACTTC.

This clone was detected a few times. This rearrangement joins TRBV29-1 to TRBJ1-2; TRBD1 might be the D (5 bases). Germline V gene data show CDR1 as SQVTM and CDR2 as ANQGSEA. The CDR3 is 12 amino acids. Trimming cost V 4 bases and J 5 bases, with 11 bases left between them. In DNA form, the CDR3 reads TGCAGCGTTGCCAGGGATTCTTATGGCTACACCTTC. This translates into CSVARDSYGYTF.

The chain recombines TRBV2 with TRBJ2-7; D is unclear. The V gene's germline CDR1 is SNHLY and CDR2 FYNNEI. This CDR3 has 16 residues. Deletions cut 6 bases from V and 5 bases from J, with 23 bases between. CDR3 sequence: CASRELPVQSTNEQYF. The CDR3 bases are TGTGCCAGCAGGGAACTACCCGTACAGAGCACAAACGAGCAGTACTTC.

The chain joins TRBV3-1 (or the pseudogene TRBV3-2) to TRBJ1-5; 7 positions match TRBD1. The CDR3 covers 14 residues. CDR1 LGHDT and CDR2 YNNKEL come from the germline V gene (reference sequence). With 4 bases clipped from V and 4 bases from J, the junction kept 4 bases outside the gene matches. The CDR3 sequence: CASSLGTANQPQHF. For the CDR3, the DNA is TGTGCCAGCAGCCTCGGGACAGCAAATCAGCCCCAGCATTTT.

This chain connects TRBV27 to TRBJ1-5, with a tentative D call TRBD1 (6 bases). Looked up from germline, CDR1 is MNHEY and CDR2 is SMNVEV (reference sequence). The CDR3 length is 14 residues. V lost 5 bases, J lost 3 bases, and 11 bases lay in between. The CDR3 DNA follows: TGTGCCAGCAGTACGGGACAAGACAATCAGCCCCAGCATTTT. It is translated as CASSTGQDNQPQHF.

The rearrangement links TRBV5-1 to TRBJ2-2; TRBD2 matches 10 bases. This CDR3 spans 17 amino acids. Germline loops: CDR1 SGHRS, CDR2 YFSETQ. Losses at the gene ends were 0 bases for V and 5 bases for J; bases not matched to a gene: 7. The CDR3 DNA reads as TGCGCCAGCAGCTTGGGTAGCCTAGCGGGAGCGACCGGGGAGCTGTTTTTT. This translates into CASSLGSLAGATGELFF.

The chain uses TRBV24-1 and TRBJ2-3; D might be TRBD2 (5 bases). Deletions cut 6 bases from V and 0 bases from J, with 12 bases between. The CDR3 consists of 15 residues. Germline V gives CDR1 KGHDR, CDR2 SFDVKD. CDR3 coding DNA: TGTGCCACCAGTTACGGGAAAACTAGCACAGATACGCAGTATTTT. This encodes CATSYGKTSTDTQYF.

The chain uses TRBV28 and TRBJ2-7; maybe TRBD1 (6 bases). This CDR3 is built from 14 residues. The germline V and J ends were trimmed by 3 bases and 3 bases, with 12 bases remaining between them. Germline CDR1 reads MDHEN; CDR2 reads SYDVKM. The CDR3 sequence is CASSLTGSFYEQYF. CDR3 DNA: TGTGCCAGCAGTTTGACAGGATCCTTCTACGAGCAGTACTTC.

The table lists this clone with many counts. V gene TRBV20-1 combines with J gene TRBJ2-7; perhaps TRBD2 as D (6 bases). The CDR3 is 11 residues long. Per germline, CDR1 DFQATT and CDR2 SNEGSKA (reference sequence). V was cut by 6 bases and J by 2 bases, with 8 bases left in between. The CDR3 DNA reads TGCAGTGCCGGCGGGGCCTACGAGCAGTACTTC. This encodes CSAGGAYEQYF.

Here the CDR3 reads CASSLGTAWSSPLHF. CDR3 in DNA: TGTGCCAGCTCACTTGGGACAGCTTGGAGTTCACCCCTCCACTTT. The chain combines TRBV18 with TRBJ1-6; 7 nucleotides match TRBD1. The germline CDR1 and CDR2 sequences are KGHSH and LQKENI. This CDR3 spans 15 amino acids. Trimming took 4 bases from V and 9 from J; bases not matched to a gene: 9. The entire variable domain, with the rest obtained from reference TRBV18 and TRBJ1-6, is as follows: NAGVMQNPRHLVRRRGQEARLRCSPMKGHSHVYWYRQLPEEGLKFMVYLQKENIIDESGMPKERFSAEFPKEGPSILRIQQVVRGDSAAYFCASSLGTAWSSPLHFGNGTRLTVT.

V and J are TRBV11-3 and TRBJ1-5; 8 bases are a match to TRBD1. CDR3 size: 20 residues. The germline CDR1 and CDR2 sequences are SGHNT and YENEEA. After removal of 0 bases from V and 5 bases from J, the junction contained 18 bases not matched to a gene. The CDR3 nucleotides are TGTGCCAGCAGCTTAGATCTCGAGGACAGGGTCCCCACCGTCCATCAGCCCCAGCATTTT. Translation: CASSLDLEDRVPTVHQPQHF.

CDR3 sequence reads: CASSVGQLNTEAFF. In DNA form, the CDR3 reads TGTGCCAGCAGCGTAGGACAGCTGAACACTGAAGCTTTCTTT. This chain links TRBV9 with TRBJ1-1; tentative D call: TRBD1 (5 bases). Germline loops: CDR1 SGDLS, CDR2 YYNGEE. The CDR3 loop spans 14 amino acids. V dropped 0 bases and J dropped 0 bases, with 6 bases sitting between them.

This clone was seen a handful of times. The rearrangement uses TRBV3-1 (or the pseudogene TRBV3-2) and TRBJ2-1; 9 bases agree with TRBD2. Germline CDR1 and CDR2: LGHDT and YNNKEL (reference sequence). Trimming removed 7 bases from V and 7 bases from J; junction bases left unmatched: 8. The CDR3 has 14 amino acids. The CDR3 region has the DNA TGTGCCAGCAAGGAAGCGGGAGGTGTTAATGAGCAGTTCTTC. This encodes CASKEAGGVNEQFF.

This chain joins TRBV12-5 and TRBJ1-5, with D possibly TRBD1 on 6 matching bases. V was pared by 7 bases and J by 3 bases, with 13 bases between. There are 14 residues in the CDR3. Per germline, CDR1 LGHNT and CDR2 FRNRAP. The CDR3: CASAQGSLNQPQHF. CDR3 in DNA: TGTGCTAGTGCTCAGGGGTCCCTCAATCAGCCCCAGCATTTT.

Regarding this clone: The sample has other DNA sequences that encode this CDR3 too. The chain joins TRBV10-3 to TRBJ2-2; maybe TRBD2 (5 bases). With 4 bases removed from V and 8 bases from J, the gap between germline ends came to 11 bases. Germline CDR1 and CDR2: ENHRY and SYGVKD. This CDR3 is 13 amino acids long. The chain's CDR3 is CAISGTATGELFF. The CDR3 DNA sequence: TGTGCCATCAGTGGGACTGCAACTGGGGAGCTGTTTTTT.

Only a few counts were recorded for this clone. The chain couples TRBV2 to TRBJ1-4, with D unresolved. Germline CDR1 SNHLY, CDR2 FYNNEI. The CDR3 has 13 amino acids. V shed 6 bases and J shed 8 bases, with 13 bases lying between them. CDR3 sequence reads: CASRPDIGEKLFF. The CDR3 nucleotides are TGTGCCAGCAGGCCCGACATCGGCGAAAAACTGTTTTTT. The complete variable domain, with remaining parts taken from reference TRBV2 and TRBJ1-4, reads EPEVTQTPSHQVTQMGQEVILRCVPISNHLYFYWYRQILGQKVEFLVSFYNNEISEKSEIFDDQFSVERPDGSNFTLKIRSTKLEDSAMYFCASRPDIGEKLFFGSGTQLSVL.

The V call is TRBV24-1, the J call TRBJ2-2; 11 bases are a match to TRBD2. CDR1 and CDR2 (germline): KGHDR, SFDVKD. The V segment lost 5 bases and the J segment 6 bases; nucleotides outside the gene matches: 10. The CDR3 runs to 17 residues. In DNA form, the CDR3 reads TGTGCCACCAGTGGAACGACTAGCGGGACTCACGCCGGGGAGCTGTTTTTT. It translates to CATSGTTSGTHAGELFF.

The chain joins TRBV6-5 to TRBJ1-6; a possible D gene is TRBD1 (6 bases). CDR1 is MNHEY and CDR2 is SVGAGI in the germline V gene. CDR3 length: 16 amino acids. Trimming took off 0 bases at V and 11 bases at J, with 17 bases between the two ends. The CDR3 coding sequence is TGTGCCAGCAGTTACTCGAGAACAGGGATCCCAGCACCCCTCCACTTT. This gives the protein CASSYSRTGIPAPLHF.

This chain links TRBV4-2 with TRBJ2-1; 10 bases are shared with TRBD2. The CDR3 has 16 amino acids. Trimming at V came to 4 bases and at J to 7 bases, leaving 10 bases not matched to a gene. Per the germline V gene, CDR1 is LGHNA and CDR2 is YNFKEQ. CDR3 protein: CASSRSAGGPGNEQFF. CDR3 nucleotide sequence: TGTGCCAGCAGCCGCTCAGCGGGAGGGCCGGGGAATGAGCAGTTCTTC.

This clone has just one count. The chain has TRBV15 and TRBJ2-1; D uncertain. Germline CDR1 LNHNV, CDR2 YYDKDF (reference sequence). With 0 bases removed from V and 0 bases from J, the gap between germline ends came to 12 bases. The CDR3 contains 17 residues. The CDR3 bases are TGTGCCACCAGCAGAGATCGAGGTACGAGCTCCTACAATGAGCAGTTCTTC. Its protein is CATSRDRGTSSYNEQFF.

The chain employs TRBV5-1 and TRBJ2-7; 9 nucleotides match TRBD2. CDR1 and CDR2 (germline): SGHRS, YFSETQ. This CDR3 spans 15 amino acids. The V segment lost 0 bases and the J segment 6 bases; nucleotides outside the gene matches: 7. In DNA, the CDR3 is TGCGCCAGCAGCTTGGTCGGGACTAGCAAAGGCGAGCAGTACTTC. Protein: CASSLVGTSKGEQYF.